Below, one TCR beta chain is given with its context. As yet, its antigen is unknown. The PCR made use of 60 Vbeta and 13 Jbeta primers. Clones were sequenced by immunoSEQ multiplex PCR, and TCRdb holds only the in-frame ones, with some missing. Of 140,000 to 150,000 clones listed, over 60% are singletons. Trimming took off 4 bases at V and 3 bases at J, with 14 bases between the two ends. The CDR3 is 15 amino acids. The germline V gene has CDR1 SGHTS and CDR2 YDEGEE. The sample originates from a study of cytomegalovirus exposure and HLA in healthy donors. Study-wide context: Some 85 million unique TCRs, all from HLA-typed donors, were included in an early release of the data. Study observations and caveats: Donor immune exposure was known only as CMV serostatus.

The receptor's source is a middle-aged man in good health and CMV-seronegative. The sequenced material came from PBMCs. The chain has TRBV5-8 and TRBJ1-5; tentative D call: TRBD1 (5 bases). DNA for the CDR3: TGTGCCAGCAGCGTAGAAGGACACCCCAATCAGCCCCAGCATTTT. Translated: CASSVEGHPNQPQHF.